This paragraph reports one T cell receptor (beta chain). Its target is not known. Carrying unique molecular identifiers, the cDNA also gained a universal primer site through template switching. Using its own MiXCR run on the 5' RACE reads, TCRdb lists one record per CDR3 protein. The sample contains 250,000 to 350,000 distinct CDR3 sequences, roughly 8.6% of which appear only once. The data derive from a study of identical twins. This CDR3 contains 13 residues. V was clipped by 6 bases and J by 4 bases; unmatched bases: 4. The study, taken as a whole, reports: Invariant MAIT and iNKT cells could partly confound zero-insertion analyses. Cross-sectional statistical analysis, not tracking of the same donors, underpinned the conclusions.

The data were also submitted as part of a second study, on yellow fever vaccine responses in identical twins. From that second work: The authors reported partly convergent, partly personalized vaccine responses in identical twins.

The gene calls are TRBV12-3 or TRBV12-4 and TRBJ1-2; 8 nucleotides line up with TRBD1. The sequencing input was memory (CD45RO+) T cells sorted from blood. The receptor was isolated from a young woman in good health. In nucleotides, the CDR3 is TGTGCCAGCAGCCGACAGGGGATCTATGGCTACACCTTC. It is translated as CASSRQGIYGYTF.